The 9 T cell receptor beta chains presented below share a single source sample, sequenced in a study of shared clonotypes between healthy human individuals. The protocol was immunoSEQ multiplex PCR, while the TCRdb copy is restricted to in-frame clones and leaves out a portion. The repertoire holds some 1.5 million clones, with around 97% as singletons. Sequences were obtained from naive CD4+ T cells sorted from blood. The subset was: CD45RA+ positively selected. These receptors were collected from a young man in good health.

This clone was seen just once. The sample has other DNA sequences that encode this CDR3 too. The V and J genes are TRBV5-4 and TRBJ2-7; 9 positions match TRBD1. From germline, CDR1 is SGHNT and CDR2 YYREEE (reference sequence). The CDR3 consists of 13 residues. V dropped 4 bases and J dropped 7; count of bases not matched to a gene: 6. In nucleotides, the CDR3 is TGTGCCAGCAGCCTGACAGGGGGTAGGGAGCAGTACTTC. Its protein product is CASSLTGGREQYF.

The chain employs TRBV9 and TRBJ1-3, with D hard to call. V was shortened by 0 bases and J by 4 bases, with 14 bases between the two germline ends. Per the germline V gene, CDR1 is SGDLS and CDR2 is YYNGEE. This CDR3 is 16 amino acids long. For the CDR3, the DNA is TGTGCCAGCAGCGTAGGTAGCATCTCCTTCGGAAACACCATATATTTT. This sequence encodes CASSVGSISFGNTIYF. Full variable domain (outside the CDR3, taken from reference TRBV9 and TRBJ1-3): DSGVTQTPKHLITATGQRVTLRCSPRSGDLSVYWYQQSLDQGLQFLIQYYNGEERAKGNILERFSAQQFPDLHSELNLSSLELGDSALYFCASSVGSISFGNTIYFGEGSWLTVV.

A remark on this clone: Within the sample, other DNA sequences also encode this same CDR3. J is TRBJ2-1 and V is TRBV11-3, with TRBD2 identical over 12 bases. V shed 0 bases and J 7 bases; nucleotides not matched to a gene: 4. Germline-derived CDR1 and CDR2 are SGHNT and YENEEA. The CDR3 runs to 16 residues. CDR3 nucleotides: TGTGCCAGCAGCTTAGATCTAGCGGGAGGGCCTAATGAGCAGTTCTTC. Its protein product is CASSLDLAGGPNEQFF.

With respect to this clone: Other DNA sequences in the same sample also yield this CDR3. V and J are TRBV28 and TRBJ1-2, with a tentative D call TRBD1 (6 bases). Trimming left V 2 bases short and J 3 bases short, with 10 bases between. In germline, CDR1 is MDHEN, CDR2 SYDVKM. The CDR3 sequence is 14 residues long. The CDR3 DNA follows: TGTGCCAGCAGTTTAGGAGGGGGGCACTATGGCTACACCTTC. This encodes CASSLGGGHYGYTF.

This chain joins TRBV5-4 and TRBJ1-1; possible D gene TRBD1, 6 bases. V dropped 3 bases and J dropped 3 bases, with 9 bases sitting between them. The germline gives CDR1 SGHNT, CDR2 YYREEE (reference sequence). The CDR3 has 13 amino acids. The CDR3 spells CASSYTGHTEAFF. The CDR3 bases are TGTGCCAGCAGCTACACAGGGCACACTGAAGCTTTCTTT.

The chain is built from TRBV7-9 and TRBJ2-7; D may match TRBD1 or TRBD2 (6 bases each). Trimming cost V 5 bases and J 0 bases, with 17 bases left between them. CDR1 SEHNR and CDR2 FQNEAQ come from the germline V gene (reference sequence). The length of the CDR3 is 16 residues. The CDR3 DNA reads TGTGCCAGCAGCCGGAAGGGGGGTATGAGCTCCTACGAGCAGTACTTC. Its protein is CASSRKGGMSSYEQYF. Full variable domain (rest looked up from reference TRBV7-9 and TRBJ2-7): DTGVSQNPRHKITKRGQNVTFRCDPISEHNRLYWYRQTLGQGPEFLTYFQNEAQLEKSRLLSDRFSAERPKGSFSTLEIQRTEQGDSAMYLCASSRKGGMSSYEQYFGPGTRLTVT.

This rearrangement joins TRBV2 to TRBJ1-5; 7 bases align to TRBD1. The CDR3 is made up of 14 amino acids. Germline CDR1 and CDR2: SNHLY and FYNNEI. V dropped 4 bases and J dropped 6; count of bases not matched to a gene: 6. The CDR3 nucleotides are TGTGCCAGCAGTGGACAGGGATCGACTCAGCCCCAGCATTTT. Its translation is CASSGQGSTQPQHF.

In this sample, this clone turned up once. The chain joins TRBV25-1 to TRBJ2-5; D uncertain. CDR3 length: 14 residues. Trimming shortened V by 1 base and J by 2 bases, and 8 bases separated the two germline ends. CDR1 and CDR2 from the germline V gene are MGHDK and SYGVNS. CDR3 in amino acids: CASSELRDQETQYF. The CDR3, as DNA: TGTGCCAGCAGTGAATTAAGGGATCAAGAGACCCAGTACTTC.

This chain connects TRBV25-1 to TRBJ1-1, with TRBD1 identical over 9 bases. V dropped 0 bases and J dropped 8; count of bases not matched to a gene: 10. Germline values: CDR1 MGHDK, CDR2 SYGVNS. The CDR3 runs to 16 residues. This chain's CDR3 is CASSEYFGTGLEEAFF. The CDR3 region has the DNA TGTGCCAGCAGTGAATATTTCGGGACAGGGTTGGAAGAAGCTTTCTTT.